This is a list of T cell receptor beta chains from one sample in a study of cytomegalovirus exposure and HLA in healthy donors. The assay was immunoSEQ multiplex PCR, and TCRdb's table has in-frame clones only and misses some. The top ten clones hold about 2.9% of a sample with 140,000 to 150,000 clones, nearly 80% of them seen once. Input material: PBMCs. Source of these receptors: a man aged 40-49 years in good health and CMV-seropositive. Each CDR3 is given with its conserved first and last residue. A D gene is named only where the DNA matches it firmly. Only part of the rows carry a size: once, few, many, or a class if the clone is expanded.

v_gene: TRBV30
d_gene: NA
j_gene: TRBJ2-1
abundance: NA
CDR3nt: TGTGCCTGGAGTGTGACTTTTGAGCAGTTCTTC
CDR3aa: CAWSVTFEQFF

v_gene: TRBV6-6
d_gene: TRBD1
j_gene: TRBJ1-1
abundance: NA
CDR3nt: TGTGCCAGCAGCTACCCCGCGACAGGGGGAGAAGCTTTCTTT
CDR3aa: CASSYPATGGEAFF

v_gene: TRBV7-9
d_gene: TRBD2
j_gene: TRBJ2-3
abundance: NA
CDR3nt: TGTGCCAGCAGCTTACAGGCGGGAGTAACGGATACGCAGTATTTT
CDR3aa: CASSLQAGVTDTQYF

v_gene: TRBV7-8
d_gene: NA
j_gene: TRBJ2-7
abundance: NA
CDR3nt: TGTGCCAGCAGCACCCGGACATCGCCTTCCTCCTACGAGCAGTACTTC
CDR3aa: CASSTRTSPSSYEQYF

v_gene: TRBV27
d_gene: NA
j_gene: TRBJ2-2
abundance: once
CDR3nt: TGTGCCAGCAGTCCCCAGGGTGGGATGGCCGGGGAGCTGTTTTTT
CDR3aa: CASSPQGGMAGELFF

v_gene: TRBV7-9
d_gene: TRBD1
j_gene: TRBJ1-3
abundance: NA
CDR3nt: TGTGCCAGCAGCTCCCTGAGAGACAGGGGTGATGGAAACACCATATATTTT
CDR3aa: CASSSLRDRGDGNTIYF

v_gene: TRBV4-2
d_gene: TRBD2
j_gene: TRBJ2-1
abundance: NA
CDR3nt: TGTGCCAGCAGCCAAAGTGCTGTCGCTAGCGGGATATACAATGAGCAGTTCTTC
CDR3aa: CASSQSAVASGIYNEQFF

v_gene: TRBV9
d_gene: TRBD1
j_gene: TRBJ2-2
abundance: NA
CDR3nt: TGTGCCAGCAACCGGGACAGGGACACCGGGGAGCTGTTTTTT
CDR3aa: CASNRDRDTGELFF

v_gene: TRBV5-6
d_gene: NA
j_gene: TRBJ1-1
abundance: NA
CDR3nt: TGTGCCAGCAGCCTCTTGAACAGGATGAACACTGAAGCTTTCTTT
CDR3aa: CASSLLNRMNTEAFF

v_gene: TRBV28
d_gene: NA
j_gene: TRBJ2-7
abundance: NA
CDR3nt: TGTGCCAGCAGTTTGGGACTGCCCTACGAGCAGTACTTC
CDR3aa: CASSLGLPYEQYF

v_gene: TRBV18
d_gene: NA
j_gene: TRBJ1-1
abundance: NA
CDR3nt: TGTGCCAGCTCACCATTTAGAGGGTCGGGAACAGAGAACACTGAAGCTTTCTTT
CDR3aa: CASSPFRGSGTENTEAFF

v_gene: TRBV5-1
d_gene: TRBD1
j_gene: TRBJ2-3
abundance: once
CDR3nt: TGCGCCAGCAGCTTAGGACAGGGGAGCACAGATACGCAGTATTTT
CDR3aa: CASSLGQGSTDTQYF

v_gene: TRBV28
d_gene: NA
j_gene: TRBJ1-1
abundance: few
CDR3nt: TGTGCCAGCAGTTTAATCTCAGGGAACACTGAAGCTTTCTTT
CDR3aa: CASSLISGNTEAFF

v_gene: TRBV19
d_gene: NA
j_gene: TRBJ1-3
abundance: few
CDR3nt: TGTGCCTCGTCACTAAGTTTTTTTGGAAACACCATATATTTT
CDR3aa: CASSLSFFGNTIYF

v_gene: TRBV11-2
d_gene: NA
j_gene: TRBJ1-2
abundance: NA
CDR3nt: TGTGCCAGCAGCTTTGGCGGAAACTATGGCTACACCTTC
CDR3aa: CASSFGGNYGYTF

v_gene: TRBV6-5
d_gene: TRBD2
j_gene: TRBJ2-7
abundance: NA
CDR3nt: TGTGCCAGTAACTCCGGGACTAGTCGGTACGAGCAGTACTTC
CDR3aa: CASNSGTSRYEQYF

v_gene: TRBV5-1
d_gene: TRBD1
j_gene: TRBJ1-2
abundance: NA
CDR3nt: TGCGCCAGCAGCACGGAGGGGACAGGGGGCGCGGGCTACACCTTC
CDR3aa: CASSTEGTGGAGYTF